This is a list of T cell receptor beta chains from one sample in a study of blood T cell repertoires in COVID-19. Sequenced by immunoSEQ multiplex PCR; TCRdb stores in-frame clones only, minus some. The sample lists fewer than 150,000 clones; around 83% were seen once. Sequencing was performed on peripheral blood. The receptors were gathered from a man aged 35 to 55 with acute or convalescent COVID-19. CDR3s include the opening cysteine and the closing phenylalanine or tryptophan. D genes are given only for firm matches. Size values are once, few and many counts, or a class for expanded clones, and some rows have none.

cdr3_aa: CASSLKTGTLGYTF
cdr3_nt: TGTGCCAGCAGCCTTAAGACAGGGACCCTTGGCTACACCTTC
v_call: TRBV27
j_call: TRBJ1-2
clone_size: -
d_call: TRBD1

cdr3_aa: CASSTQEDRGSTEAFF
cdr3_nt: TGTGCCAGCAGCACCCAAGAAGACAGGGGGTCAACTGAAGCTTTCTTT
v_call: TRBV21-1
j_call: TRBJ1-1
clone_size: -
d_call: -

cdr3_aa: CATSDLLGGSETQYF
cdr3_nt: TGTGCCACCAGTGATTTGCTAGGGGGCTCAGAGACCCAGTACTTC
v_call: TRBV24-1
j_call: TRBJ2-5
clone_size: few
d_call: TRBD1

cdr3_aa: CASSFRQGLYGYTF
cdr3_nt: TGTGCCAGCAGTTTCCGACAGGGGTTGTATGGCTACACCTTC
v_call: TRBV27
j_call: TRBJ1-2
clone_size: -
d_call: TRBD1

cdr3_aa: CASSQPDKLESGYTF
cdr3_nt: TGCGCCAGCAGTCAACCGGACAAGCTAGAGTCTGGCTACACCTTC
v_call: TRBV23-1
j_call: TRBJ1-2
clone_size: -
d_call: -

cdr3_aa: CASSYIQGYEQYF
cdr3_nt: TGCGCCAGCAGCTACATACAGGGCTACGAGCAGTACTTC
v_call: TRBV5-1
j_call: TRBJ2-7
clone_size: -
d_call: -

cdr3_aa: CAISESLGTSGGAKNIQYF
cdr3_nt: TGTGCCATCAGTGAGTCCCTCGGGACTAGCGGGGGTGCCAAAAACATTCAGTACTTC
v_call: TRBV10-3
j_call: TRBJ2-4
clone_size: -
d_call: TRBD2

cdr3_aa: CSATSGGGLFF
cdr3_nt: TGCAGTGCTACCTCCGGCGGCGGGCTGTTTTTT
v_call: TRBV20-1
j_call: TRBJ2-2
clone_size: -
d_call: -

cdr3_aa: CASSQDQYNEQFF
cdr3_nt: TGTGCCAGCAGCCAAGATCAGTACAATGAGCAGTTCTTC
v_call: TRBV4-2
j_call: TRBJ2-1
clone_size: -
d_call: -

cdr3_aa: CASSQTGSTNEKLFF
cdr3_nt: TGCGCCAGCAGCCAGACAGGGTCAACTAATGAAAAACTGTTTTTT
v_call: TRBV4-1
j_call: TRBJ1-4
clone_size: -
d_call: TRBD1

cdr3_aa: CASSLAGTVYEQYF
cdr3_nt: TGCGCCAGCAGCTTGGCCGGGACAGTCTACGAGCAGTACTTC
v_call: TRBV5-1
j_call: TRBJ2-7
clone_size: -
d_call: TRBD1

cdr3_aa: CASSTPARRDRSSNYGYTF
cdr3_nt: TGTGCCAGTAGTACCCCGGCCCGCCGGGACAGGAGTTCTAACTATGGCTACACCTTC
v_call: TRBV19
j_call: TRBJ1-2
clone_size: -
d_call: TRBD1

cdr3_aa: CAWSVPGVLAAEQFF
cdr3_nt: TGTGCCTGGAGTGTACCTGGGGTGCTAGCGGCCGAGCAGTTCTTC
v_call: TRBV30
j_call: TRBJ2-1
clone_size: -
d_call: TRBD2

cdr3_aa: CASSSMRGSSYEQYF
cdr3_nt: TGCGCCAGCAGCAGCATGCGGGGGAGCTCCTACGAGCAGTACTTC
v_call: TRBV5-1
j_call: TRBJ2-7
clone_size: -
d_call: TRBD2

cdr3_aa: CARKGGGSYNEQFF
cdr3_nt: TGTGCCCGTAAAGGGGGGGGATCCTACAATGAGCAGTTCTTC
v_call: TRBV30
j_call: TRBJ2-1
clone_size: -
d_call: -

cdr3_aa: CASSLGYSSGNTIYF
cdr3_nt: TGTGCCAGCAGCTTAGGGTATAGCTCTGGAAACACCATATATTTT
v_call: TRBV7-2
j_call: TRBJ1-3
clone_size: -
d_call: -

cdr3_aa: CASSQPIGVSNSPLHF
cdr3_nt: TGTGCCAGCAGCCAACCAATCGGGGTTTCAAATTCACCCCTCCACTTT
v_call: TRBV4-2
j_call: TRBJ1-6
clone_size: -
d_call: -

cdr3_aa: CSVGADRAGNTIYF
cdr3_nt: TGCAGCGTTGGAGCGGACAGGGCTGGAAACACCATATATTTT
v_call: TRBV29-1
j_call: TRBJ1-3
clone_size: -
d_call: TRBD1

cdr3_aa: CASKGLAGTKETQYF
cdr3_nt: TGTGCCAGCAAGGGCTTAGCGGGGACGAAAGAGACCCAGTACTTC
v_call: TRBV6-6
j_call: TRBJ2-5
clone_size: -
d_call: TRBD2

cdr3_aa: CASSQDDFARYEQYF
cdr3_nt: TGCGCCAGCAGCCAAGATGACTTTGCTCGGTACGAGCAGTACTTC
v_call: TRBV4-3
j_call: TRBJ2-7
clone_size: -
d_call: -

cdr3_aa: CASSLDRSDEQFF
cdr3_nt: TGTGCCAGCAGCTTGGACCGGAGCGATGAGCAGTTCTTC
v_call: TRBV5-4
j_call: TRBJ2-1
clone_size: -
d_call: -

cdr3_aa: CAWRQGPKGYTF
cdr3_nt: TGTGCCTGGCGACAGGGGCCGAAGGGCTACACCTTC
v_call: TRBV30
j_call: TRBJ1-2
clone_size: -
d_call: TRBD1

cdr3_aa: CASSQLSGLEQFF
cdr3_nt: TGTGCCAGCAGCCAACTATCAGGGCTAGAGCAGTTCTTC
v_call: TRBV14
j_call: TRBJ2-1
clone_size: once
d_call: -

cdr3_aa: CATSDPGQTLHYNEQFF
cdr3_nt: TGTGCCACCAGTGACCCGGGACAGACCCTTCATTACAATGAGCAGTTCTTC
v_call: TRBV24-1
j_call: TRBJ2-1
clone_size: -
d_call: TRBD1

cdr3_aa: CASSPTGFEQFF
cdr3_nt: TGTGCCAGCAGCCCAACCGGGTTTGAGCAGTTCTTC
v_call: TRBV11-3
j_call: TRBJ2-1
clone_size: -
d_call: -

cdr3_aa: CASSLDRYTDTQYF
cdr3_nt: TGTGCCAGCAGCTTGGACAGATACACAGATACGCAGTATTTT
v_call: TRBV5-4
j_call: TRBJ2-3
clone_size: -
d_call: -

cdr3_aa: CSEKRGYEQFF
cdr3_nt: TGCAGCGAGAAGCGGGGGTATGAGCAGTTCTTC
v_call: TRBV29-1
j_call: TRBJ2-1
clone_size: -
d_call: TRBD2

cdr3_aa: CASSETSGGRTGELFF
cdr3_nt: TGTGCCAGCAGCGAGACTAGCGGGGGACGGACCGGGGAGCTGTTTTTT
v_call: TRBV7-3
j_call: TRBJ2-2
clone_size: -
d_call: TRBD2

cdr3_aa: CAISESTGGAYEQYF
cdr3_nt: TGTGCCATCAGTGAGTCCACAGGGGGCGCTTACGAGCAGTACTTC
v_call: TRBV10-3
j_call: TRBJ2-7
clone_size: -
d_call: TRBD1

cdr3_aa: CASSTSGGGAAYEQYF
cdr3_nt: TGTGCCAGTAGTACCTCGGGAGGGGGAGCAGCCTACGAGCAGTACTTC
v_call: TRBV19
j_call: TRBJ2-7
clone_size: -
d_call: TRBD2

cdr3_aa: CASSQRTFLGTGGNYEQYF
cdr3_nt: TGCGCCAGCAGCCAACGCACTTTCTTGGGGACAGGGGGAAACTACGAGCAGTACTTC
v_call: TRBV4-3
j_call: TRBJ2-7
clone_size: -
d_call: TRBD1

cdr3_aa: CASRLNTGIEQYF
cdr3_nt: TGTGCCAGCAGACTAAATACAGGGATCGAGCAGTACTTC
v_call: TRBV27
j_call: TRBJ2-7
clone_size: -
d_call: -

cdr3_aa: CASSLRGPYEQYF
cdr3_nt: TGTGCCAGCAGCTTACGGGGTCCCTACGAGCAGTACTTC
v_call: TRBV11-1
j_call: TRBJ2-7
clone_size: -
d_call: -

cdr3_aa: CASSGGGKQYF
cdr3_nt: TGTGCCAGCAGCGGGGGGGGAAAGCAGTATTTT
v_call: TRBV4-2
j_call: TRBJ2-3
clone_size: -
d_call: TRBD2

cdr3_aa: CATSRDRGRGHEQYF
cdr3_nt: TGTGCCACCAGCAGAGATCGGGGCAGGGGCCACGAGCAGTACTTC
v_call: TRBV15
j_call: TRBJ2-7
clone_size: -
d_call: -

cdr3_aa: CASSSRGGYDEKLFF
cdr3_nt: TGTGCCAGCAGCTCCCGGGGGGGTTACGATGAAAAACTGTTTTTT
v_call: TRBV7-2
j_call: TRBJ1-4
clone_size: -
d_call: -

cdr3_aa: CATSDGPQTSGAYNEQFF
cdr3_nt: TGTGCCACCAGTGACGGACCGCAGACTAGCGGGGCTTACAATGAGCAGTTCTTC
v_call: TRBV24-1
j_call: TRBJ2-1
clone_size: once
d_call: TRBD2

cdr3_aa: CASSFRTSGVSYNEQFF
cdr3_nt: TGTGCCAGCAGCTTCCGGACTAGCGGGGTCTCCTACAATGAGCAGTTCTTC
v_call: TRBV7-2
j_call: TRBJ2-1
clone_size: -
d_call: TRBD2

cdr3_aa: CASKQNTEAFF
cdr3_nt: TGTGCCAGCAAACAAAACACTGAAGCTTTCTTT
v_call: TRBV11-1
j_call: TRBJ1-1
clone_size: -
d_call: -

cdr3_aa: CASSRTGGYSYEQYF
cdr3_nt: TGTGCCAGCAGCCGGACAGGGGGTTACTCCTACGAGCAGTACTTC
v_call: TRBV3-1/TRBV3-2
j_call: TRBJ2-7
clone_size: -
d_call: TRBD1

cdr3_aa: CASSTTGTVPYEQYF
cdr3_nt: TGTGCCAGTAGTACTACCGGGACAGTTCCTTACGAGCAGTACTTC
v_call: TRBV19
j_call: TRBJ2-7
clone_size: -
d_call: TRBD1

cdr3_aa: CASSQGTRKNTEAFF
cdr3_nt: TGTGCCAGCAGCCAAGGAACGAGGAAGAACACTGAAGCTTTCTTT
v_call: TRBV14
j_call: TRBJ1-1
clone_size: once
d_call: -

cdr3_aa: CASRRLAGVQAGELFF
cdr3_nt: TGCGCCAGCAGACGACTAGCGGGGGTTCAGGCCGGGGAGCTGTTTTTT
v_call: TRBV5-1
j_call: TRBJ2-2
clone_size: -
d_call: TRBD2

cdr3_aa: CASSLLPTDQETQYF
cdr3_nt: TGCGCCAGCAGCTTGCTCCCGACTGACCAAGAGACCCAGTACTTC
v_call: TRBV5-1
j_call: TRBJ2-5
clone_size: -
d_call: -

cdr3_aa: CASSPLDRVDTGELFF
cdr3_nt: TGTGCCAGTAGTCCCTTGGACAGGGTGGACACCGGGGAGCTGTTTTTT
v_call: TRBV19
j_call: TRBJ2-2
clone_size: -
d_call: TRBD1

cdr3_aa: CSASASTGELFF
cdr3_nt: TGCAGTGCTAGTGCCAGCACCGGGGAGCTGTTTTTT
v_call: TRBV20-1
j_call: TRBJ2-2
clone_size: once
d_call: -

cdr3_aa: CASSQDAGGANSPLHF
cdr3_nt: TGCGCCAGCAGCCAAGATGCGGGAGGGGCCAATTCACCCCTCCACTTT
v_call: TRBV4-1
j_call: TRBJ1-6
clone_size: -
d_call: -